This T cell receptor beta chain came from a study of T cell responses to AZD1222 COVID-19 vaccine. Trimming cost V 0 bases and J 2 bases; bases outside gene matches: 5. This CDR3 contains 15 residues. Per the germline V gene, CDR1 is SGHRS and CDR2 is YFSETQ. The table came from immunoSEQ multiplex PCR; TCRdb's copy has only in-frame clones and leaves some out. The table lists 150,000 to 200,000 clones, 85% to 95% of them singletons. The material sequenced was peripheral blood, taken on day 0 of AZD1222 vaccination. V gene TRBV5-1 combines with J gene TRBJ2-7; TRBD2 agrees at 7 bases. This TCR came from an adult in good health. The CDR3 DNA reads TGCGCCAGCAGCTTGGCTAGCGGAGCGACCTACGAGCAGTACTTC. Translated: CASSLASGATYEQYF.